This entry lists 32 T cell receptor beta chains sequenced from one sample in a study of blood T cell repertoires in COVID-19. Data came from immunoSEQ multiplex PCR; TCRdb stores just in-frame clones and leaves some out. The table records around 300,000 clones, about 87% of them present only once. Source material: PBMCs or T cells enriched from blood (not recorded which). These receptors all stem from a woman in her thirties who had recovered from COVID-19.

The rearrangement links TRBV21-1 to TRBJ2-7; the DNA was not used to check the table's D call, TRBD1. TRBV21-1 is noted as a pseudogene. The CDR3 runs 14 residues. CDR3 DNA sequence: TGTGCCAGCAGCAAAGTGACAGGCGCCTACGAGCGGTACTTC. Amino acid sequence: CASSKVTGAYERYF.

The chain uses TRBV19 and TRBJ1-1; D ambiguous. Trimming took 7 bases from V and 1 from J, leaving 4 bases between them. CDR3 length equals 11 residues. Germline V gene sequence: CDR1 LNHDA, CDR2 SQIVND (reference sequence). In nucleotides, the CDR3 is TGTGCCAGTACCCAGAACACTGAAGCTTTCTTT. It encodes CASTQNTEAFF.

This sequence joins TRBV7-2 and TRBJ1-1; a weak D match, TRBD1 (6 bases). This CDR3 comprises 16 residues. CDR1 is SGHTA, CDR2 FQGNSA, per germline. The V end lost 4 bases, the J end lost 5 bases, and 20 bases lay between the germline ends. As DNA, the CDR3 is TGTGCCAGCAGCTCAAATGGCGCTCGTACAGGGACTGAAGCTTTCTTT. Translating gives CASSSNGARTGTEAFF.

The genes are TRBV7-9 and TRBJ2-3; D is possibly TRBD2 (5 bases). The CDR3 is 15 amino acids. Germline lookup yields CDR1 SEHNR and CDR2 FQNEAQ (reference sequence). The germline V and J ends were trimmed by 0 bases and 6 bases, with 13 bases remaining between them. The CDR3 is CASSLARTHRDTQYF. CDR3 sequence (DNA): TGTGCCAGCAGCTTAGCACGGACTCACCGGGATACGCAGTATTTT.

This chain links TRBV6-6 with TRBJ2-3; 10 positions match TRBD2. Germline-derived CDR1 and CDR2 are MNHNY and SVGAGI (reference sequence). The CDR3 has 14 residues. Trimming at V came to 6 bases and at J to 3 bases, leaving 3 bases not matched to a gene. In DNA form, the CDR3 reads TGTGCCAGCAGCCCGGGACTAGCGACAGATACGCAGTATTTT. The encoded protein is CASSPGLATDTQYF.

The V and J genes are TRBV10-2 and TRBJ2-7; tentative D call: TRBD2 (7 bases). Trimming pared 4 bases from V and 7 bases from J, leaving 20 bases between. Germline values: CDR1 WSHSY, CDR2 SAAADI. CDR3 length equals 15 residues. The CDR3 here is CASSVGGGLAREQYF. For the CDR3, the DNA is TGCGCCAGCAGTGTTGGGGGGGGCCTTGCGCGGGAGCAGTACTTC.

The chain couples TRBV4-3 to TRBJ1-1, with D maybe TRBD1 (5 bases). The germline V and J ends were trimmed by 4 bases and 2 bases, with 11 bases remaining between them. This CDR3 is 14 amino acids long. The germline V gene encodes CDR1 LGHNA and CDR2 YSLEER. CDR3 nucleotide sequence: TGCGCCAGCAGCCCCGGGTGGGGCAACACTGAAGCTTTCTTT. Its protein product is CASSPGWGNTEAFF.

The table lists this clone with a count of one. The V gene is TRBV28, the J gene TRBJ2-7, with 9 bases lining up with TRBD1. The CDR3 extends over 13 amino acids. Germline-derived CDR1 and CDR2 are MDHEN and SYDVKM. The J segment lost 3 bases and the V segment lost 7 bases, leaving 4 bases of the junction unmatched. CDR3 nucleotide sequence: TGTGCCAGCACCGCGACAGGGGGCTACGAGCAGTACTTC. It codes for CASTATGGYEQYF.

The chain uses TRBV2 and TRBJ2-3; 7 nucleotides agree with TRBD2. This CDR3 has 15 residues. Germline CDR1 is SNHLY and CDR2 is FYNNEI. The junction had 10 bases not matched to a gene; V was cut back by 6 bases and J by 4 bases. The DNA for the CDR3 is TGTGCCAGCAGCTACAGACTAGCCTATGCAGATACGCAGTATTTT. It is translated as CASSYRLAYADTQYF.

This chain joins TRBV18 and TRBJ1-6, with 7 bases that match TRBD1. In germline, CDR1 is KGHSH, CDR2 LQKENI. V lost 6 bases, J lost 7 bases, and 6 bases stayed unmatched. This CDR3 spans 14 amino acids. CDR3 in DNA: TGTGCCAGCTCCTGGGGGGACAGCAATTCACCCCTCCACTTT. Residues: CASSWGDSNSPLHF.

This rearrangement joins TRBV7-8 to TRBJ1-2; the D gene is possibly TRBD1 (5 bases). The V end lost 4 bases, the J end lost 4 bases, and 13 bases lay between the germline ends. This CDR3 has 14 residues. CDR1 and CDR2 (germline): SGHVS, FQNEAQ. The CDR3 protein is CASSSRGMVYGYTF. In DNA, the CDR3 is TGTGCCAGCAGCTCTCGGGGGATGGTCTATGGCTACACCTTC.

V usage is TRBV14 and J usage is TRBJ1-3, with TRBD1 matching 7 bases. J lost 4 bases, V lost 4 bases, and 10 bases had no gene match. The V gene's germline CDR1 is SGHDN and CDR2 FVKESK. There are 16 residues in the CDR3. This chain's CDR3 is CASSLDLPTGGNTIYF. CDR3 nucleotides: TGTGCCAGCAGCCTCGACCTCCCGACAGGGGGAAACACCATATATTTT.

The gene calls are TRBV7-2 and TRBJ2-3; D is possibly TRBD1 (6 bases). Germline values: CDR1 SGHTA, CDR2 FQGNSA. The CDR3 is 13 amino acids. Deletions cut 1 base from V and 5 bases from J, with 7 bases between. Written as DNA, the CDR3 is TGTGCCAGCAGCTTAGAGGGGGTAGATACGCAGTATTTT. Residues: CASSLEGVDTQYF. Full variable domain (rest looked up from reference TRBV7-2 and TRBJ2-3): GAGVSQSPSNKVTEKGKDVELRCDPISGHTALYWYRQSLGQGLEFLIYFQGNSAPDKSGLPSDRFSAERTGGSVSTLTIQRTQQEDSAVYLCASSLEGVDTQYFGPGTRLTVL.

The rearrangement joins TRBV11-2 to TRBJ2-1, with 8 bases that match TRBD2. This CDR3 contains 14 residues. Germline CDR1 SGHAT, CDR2 FQNNGV. The V gene end was trimmed by 1 base and the J gene end by 8 bases; junction bases not matched to a gene: 4. CDR3 sequence: CASSLAGGIYEQFF. CDR3 sequence (DNA): TGTGCCAGCAGCTTAGCGGGGGGGATCTATGAGCAGTTCTTC. The complete variable domain, with remaining parts taken from reference TRBV11-2 and TRBJ2-1, reads EAGVAQSPRYKIIEKRQSVAFWCNPISGHATLYWYQQILGQGPKLLIQFQNNGVVDDSQLPKDRFSAERLKGVDSTLKIQPAKLEDSAVYLCASSLAGGIYEQFFGPGTRLTVL.

The chain combines TRBV7-2 with TRBJ2-1; perhaps TRBD1 as D (6 bases). Trimming shortened V by 2 bases and J by 5 bases, and 19 bases separated the two germline ends. The CDR3 runs 17 residues. Germline assignment: CDR1 SGHTA and CDR2 FQGNSA. The CDR3 loop is CASSLHSIRQANNEQFF. The CDR3 DNA is TGTGCCAGCAGCTTACACAGCATTAGACAGGCCAACAATGAGCAGTTCTTC.

Comment on this clone: A read error may be the cause here, since a much bigger clone is one base away. Within the sample, other DNA sequences also encode this same CDR3. The rearrangement uses TRBV9 and TRBJ2-3; 9 bases fit TRBD2. V dropped 4 bases and J dropped 1; count of bases not matched to a gene: 1. Looked up from germline, CDR1 is SGDLS and CDR2 is YYNGEE. This CDR3 spans 14 amino acids. The CDR3, as DNA: TGTGCCAGCAGCCGGACTAGCGGCACAGATACGCAGTATTTT. It encodes CASSRTSGTDTQYF.

This chain links TRBV7-2 with TRBJ1-1, with D hard to call. Between the trimmed V and J ends, which lost 2 bases and 3 bases, there was a span of 7 bases. The CDR3 has 13 amino acids. The germline V gene has CDR1 SGHTA and CDR2 FQGNSA. This chain's CDR3 is CASSLQKYTEAFF. CDR3 coding DNA: TGTGCCAGCAGCTTACAGAAATACACTGAAGCTTTCTTT.

This rearrangement joins TRBV28 to TRBJ1-5; TRBD1 agrees at 11 bases. CDR1 and CDR2 (germline): MDHEN, SYDVKM. This CDR3 has 15 amino acids. Trimming at V came to 6 bases and at J to 11 bases, leaving 12 bases not matched to a gene. In DNA form, the CDR3 reads TGTGCCAGCAGCACCCCGGGACAGGGGGTAGGGTCCCAGCATTTT. It translates to CASSTPGQGVGSQHF.

In DNA form, the CDR3 reads TGTGCCACCAGTGACCTGGACAGGGGAGACACCGGGGAGCTGTTTTTT. Translating gives CATSDLDRGDTGELFF. The genes are TRBV24-1 and TRBJ2-2; 9 bases match TRBD1. This CDR3 has 16 residues. Germline loops: CDR1 KGHDR, CDR2 SFDVKD. Trimming at V came to 4 bases and at J to 3 bases, leaving 5 bases not matched to a gene.

The chain employs TRBV19 and TRBJ2-7; TRBD1 matches 8 bases. CDR3 length: 15 residues. Germline CDR1 LNHDA, CDR2 SQIVND (reference sequence). Trimming cost V 1 base and J 3 bases; bases outside gene matches: 5. The CDR3 coding sequence is TGTGCCAGTAGTATAGGCGGACAGGGATACTACGAGCAGTACTTC. Protein: CASSIGGQGYYEQYF.

This rearrangement joins TRBV5-1 to TRBJ1-3; 8 nucleotides agree with TRBD1. V lost 2 bases and J lost 0; bases outside the gene matches: 4. In germline, CDR1 is SGHRS, CDR2 YFSETQ. CDR3 length: 16 residues. For the CDR3, the DNA is TGCGCCAGCAGCTTTGAAGGGACAGGCTCTGGAAACACCATATATTTT. Its protein is CASSFEGTGSGNTIYF.

The chain couples TRBV2 to TRBJ1-5; D perhaps matches TRBD1 (5 bases). Trimming left V 4 bases short and J 1 base short, with 8 bases between. There are 14 residues in the CDR3. CDR1 and CDR2 from the germline V gene are SNHLY and FYNNEI. As DNA, the CDR3 is TGTGCCAGCAGTGTGGGGCAGAGCAATCAGCCCCAGCATTTT. Residues: CASSVGQSNQPQHF.

The chain has TRBV12-3 or TRBV12-4 and TRBJ2-2; no clear D gene. The V and J ends lost 6 bases and 6 bases respectively, with 11 bases between them. The CDR3 is made up of 13 amino acids. This CDR3 is CASSPSPAGELFF. CDR3 nucleotides: TGTGCCAGCAGCCCGTCCCCGGCCGGGGAGCTGTTTTTT.

This chain connects TRBV28 to TRBJ2-7; 10 nucleotides align to TRBD1. The CDR3 is 19 residues long. Trimming took 7 bases from V and 0 from J; bases not matched to a gene: 18. Germline-derived CDR1 and CDR2 are MDHEN and SYDVKM. The CDR3: CASNTAGDRGLRSSYEQYF. The CDR3 DNA reads as TGTGCCAGCAACACCGCGGGTGACAGGGGGCTGAGGAGCTCCTACGAGCAGTACTTC.

V gene TRBV3-1 (or the pseudogene TRBV3-2) combines with J gene TRBJ1-2; D not certain. The CDR3 covers 13 residues. V dropped 3 bases and J dropped 4 bases, with 9 bases sitting between them. The germline V gene encodes CDR1 LGHDT and CDR2 YNNKEL (reference sequence). The CDR3 loop reads CASSHGGVYGYTF. CDR3 DNA sequence: TGTGCCAGCAGCCACGGAGGAGTCTATGGCTACACCTTC.

CDR3: CSSGSGIRRFF. The CDR3 bases are TGCAGTTCTGGATCCGGGATCAGACGGTTCTTC. The chain has TRBV20-1 and TRBJ2-1, with D possibly being TRBD2 (5 bases). Germline V gene sequence: CDR1 DFQATT, CDR2 SNEGSKA (reference sequence). The V end lost 8 bases, the J end lost 15 bases, and 20 bases lay between the germline ends. The CDR3 loop spans 11 amino acids.

Here the CDR3 reads CASSRDSQNYGYTF. CDR3 DNA: TGTGCCAGCAGCCGGGACAGTCAAAACTATGGCTACACCTTC. The chain uses TRBV6-5 and TRBJ1-2; 7 bases agree with TRBD1. Germline CDR1 MNHEY, CDR2 SVGAGI. V was pared by 6 bases and J by 2 bases, with 6 bases of the junction left unmatched. This CDR3 is built from 14 residues.

V gene TRBV7-3 combines with J gene TRBJ2-3; 7 bases line up with TRBD1. The V and J ends lost 4 bases and 6 bases, in that order; junction bases with no gene match: 19. The CDR3 is made up of 18 amino acids. Germline V gives CDR1 SGHTA, CDR2 FQGTGA. The CDR3 coding sequence is TGTGCCAGCAGCTCTAAAGGGGGCGGCACAGCGGCTAGGGATACGCAGTATTTT. It translates to CASSSKGGGTAARDTQYF.

This clone was seen only once. The V gene is TRBV7-9, the J gene TRBJ1-1; 8 bases line up with TRBD1. This CDR3 region has 18 residues. Trimming removed 5 bases from V and 6 bases from J; junction bases left unmatched: 20. The germline V gene encodes CDR1 SEHNR and CDR2 FQNEAQ (reference sequence). CDR3 sequence: CASSPAAGDRGLVAEAFF. The CDR3 DNA follows: TGTGCCAGCAGCCCCGCGGCCGGAGACAGGGGATTAGTAGCTGAAGCTTTCTTT.

This chain joins TRBV5-1 and TRBJ2-1; 12 bases agree with TRBD2. Germline V gene lookup returns CDR1 SGHRS and CDR2 YFSETQ. J lost 4 bases, V lost 4 bases, and 6 bases had no gene match. This CDR3 spans 16 amino acids. For the CDR3, the DNA is TGCGCCAGCAGCCTGACTAGCGGGGGAACTTACAATGAGCAGTTCTTC. Translation gives CASSLTSGGTYNEQFF.

The rearrangement uses TRBV30 and TRBJ2-5; tentatively, D is TRBD1 (5 bases). The germline V gene encodes CDR1 GTSNPN and CDR2 SVGIG (reference sequence). This CDR3 spans 14 amino acids. The V end was cut by 0 bases, the J end by 0 bases, with 8 bases between. The CDR3 sequence: CAWSVNRYQETQYF. In nucleotides, the CDR3 is TGTGCCTGGAGTGTAAACAGGTACCAAGAGACCCAGTACTTC.

V is TRBV6-5 and J is TRBJ2-1; 7 bases are a match to TRBD1. Germline assignment: CDR1 MNHEY and CDR2 SVGAGI. This CDR3 region has 16 residues. The junction had 2 bases not matched to a gene; V was cut back by 0 bases and J by 0 bases. CDR3 DNA sequence: TGTGCCAGCAGTTACTCTCCAGGGGGCTCCTACAATGAGCAGTTCTTC. This encodes CASSYSPGGSYNEQFF.